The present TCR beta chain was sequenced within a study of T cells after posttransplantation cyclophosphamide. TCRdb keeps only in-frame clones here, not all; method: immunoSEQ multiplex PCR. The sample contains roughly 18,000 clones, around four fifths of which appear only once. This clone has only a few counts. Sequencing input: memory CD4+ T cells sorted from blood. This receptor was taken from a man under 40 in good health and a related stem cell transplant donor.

DNA for the CDR3: TGTGCCAGCAGTCCCGGGACAGCCTACAATGAGCAGTTCTTC. It yields the protein CASSPGTAYNEQFF. The chain employs TRBV6-4 and TRBJ2-1; 7 bases map to TRBD1. Germline lookup yields CDR1 MRHNA and CDR2 SNTAGT. V shed 5 bases and J 2 bases; nucleotides not matched to a gene: 3. The CDR3 is 14 residues long.